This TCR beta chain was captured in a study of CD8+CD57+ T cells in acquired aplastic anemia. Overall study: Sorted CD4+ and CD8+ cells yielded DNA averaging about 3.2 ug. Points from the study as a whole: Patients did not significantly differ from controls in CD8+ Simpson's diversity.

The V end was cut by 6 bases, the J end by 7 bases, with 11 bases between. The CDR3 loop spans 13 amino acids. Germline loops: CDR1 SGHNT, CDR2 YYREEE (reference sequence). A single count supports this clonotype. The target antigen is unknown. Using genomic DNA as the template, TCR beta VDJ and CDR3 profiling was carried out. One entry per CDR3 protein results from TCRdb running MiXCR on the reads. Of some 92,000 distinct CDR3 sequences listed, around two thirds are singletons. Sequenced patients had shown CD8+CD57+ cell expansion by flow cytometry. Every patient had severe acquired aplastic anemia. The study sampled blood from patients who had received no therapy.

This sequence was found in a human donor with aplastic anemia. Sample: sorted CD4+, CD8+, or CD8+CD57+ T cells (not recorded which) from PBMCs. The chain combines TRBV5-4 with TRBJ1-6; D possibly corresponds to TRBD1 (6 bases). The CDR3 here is CASTRQENSPLHF. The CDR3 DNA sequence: TGTGCCAGCACCCGACAGGAGAATTCACCCCTCCACTTT.